The 19 T cell receptor beta chains below all came from one sample that was sequenced in a study of identical twins. TCRdb fed the 5' RACE reads into MiXCR, producing one record per CDR3 protein. The sample shows 150,000 or so distinct CDR3 sequences, around 3.5% of them seen only once. Input material: memory T cells sorted from blood. All receptors derive from a man between 18 and 35 years old in good health.

This clonotype was recorded many times. J is TRBJ1-4 and V is TRBV6-6; D is unresolved. Germline CDR1 reads MNHNY; CDR2 reads SVGAGI (reference sequence). Trimming removed 0 bases from V and 14 bases from J, with 13 bases in between. This CDR3 is 13 amino acids long. CDR3 in amino acids: CASSYSELAVLFF. CDR3 DNA sequence: TGTGCCAGCAGTTACTCGGAGCTCGCGGTTCTGTTTTTT.

This clonotype was observed many times. This sequence joins TRBV29-1 and TRBJ1-1; D not certain. This CDR3 is 14 amino acids long. The V gene's germline CDR1 is SQVTM and CDR2 ANQGSEA. V was shortened by 5 bases and J by 4 bases, with 17 bases between the two germline ends. CDR3 DNA sequence: TGCAGCGTTCATCAGTCTCGGCGCGGCACTGAAGCTTTCTTT. This encodes CSVHQSRRGTEAFF.

Ten or more counts support this clonotype. The rearrangement uses TRBV7-2 and TRBJ2-7, with D maybe TRBD2 (5 bases). V lost 1 base, J lost 6 bases, and 16 bases lay in between. CDR1 is SGHTA and CDR2 is FQGNSA in the germline V gene. There are 15 residues in the CDR3. The CDR3: CASSLGASRRSEQYF. The DNA for the CDR3 is TGTGCCAGCAGCTTAGGCGCCAGTCGGAGGAGCGAGCAGTACTTC. The complete variable domain, with remaining parts taken from reference TRBV7-2 and TRBJ2-7, reads GAGVSQSPSNKVTEKGKDVELRCDPISGHTALYWYRQSLGQGLEFLIYFQGNSAPDKSGLPSDRFSAERTGGSVSTLTIQRTQQEDSAVYLCASSLGASRRSEQYFGPGTRLTVT.

At least ten counts were recorded for this clonotype. This chain uses TRBV9 with TRBJ2-3; 7 positions match TRBD1. There are 16 residues in the CDR3. Germline CDR1 and CDR2: SGDLS and YYNGEE. Trimming removed 2 bases from V and 0 bases from J; junction bases left unmatched: 6. In DNA, the CDR3 is TGTGCCAGCAGCGTCAGCGGACAGGCTAGCACAGATACGCAGTATTTT. It specifies CASSVSGQASTDTQYF.

This clonotype has a handful of counts. The chain recombines TRBV2 with TRBJ1-1, with D unresolved. CDR1 and CDR2 (germline): SNHLY, FYNNEI. Trimming left V 0 bases short and J 4 bases short, with 12 bases between. The CDR3 totals 15 residues. CDR3 sequence: CASSEAGKHGTEAFF. CDR3 sequence (DNA): TGTGCCAGCAGTGAAGCGGGGAAGCATGGCACTGAAGCTTTCTTT.

This clonotype was observed many times. The chain links TRBV6-5 to TRBJ1-5; maybe TRBD1 (6 bases). The CDR3 has 18 amino acids. Germline V gene data show CDR1 as MNHEY and CDR2 as SVGAGI. The germline V and J ends were trimmed by 0 bases and 1 base, with 16 bases remaining between them. The CDR3 reads CASSYSAMGQLSNQPQHF. The DNA for the CDR3 is TGTGCCAGCAGTTACTCTGCGATGGGACAACTAAGCAATCAGCCCCAGCATTTT.

This clonotype was seen many times. The V call is TRBV20-1, the J call TRBJ2-1; TRBD2 agrees at 11 bases. Losses at the gene ends were 6 bases for V and 7 bases for J; bases not matched to a gene: 8. From germline, CDR1 is DFQATT and CDR2 SNEGSKA (reference sequence). The CDR3 spans 14 residues. DNA for the CDR3: TGCAGTGCGCCGCTAGCGGGGGGATTGAATGAGCAGTTCTTC. Residues: CSAPLAGGLNEQFF.

The chain is built from TRBV30 and TRBJ2-2, with 9 bases lining up with TRBD2. This CDR3 contains 18 residues. Per germline, CDR1 GTSNPN and CDR2 SVGIG (reference sequence). J was trimmed by 5 bases and V by 4 bases; bases with no gene match: 17. CDR3 coding DNA: TGTGCCTGGAAGGTACCCGGGGCGGGAGGGCCTAGAACCGGGGAGCTGTTTTTT. This gives the protein CAWKVPGAGGPRTGELFF.

This clonotype showed up just a few times. This chain joins TRBV19 and TRBJ2-6, with D uncertain. V lost 3 bases, J lost 2 bases, and 14 bases lay in between. CDR1 and CDR2 (germline): LNHDA, SQIVND (reference sequence). The CDR3 is 17 residues long. The CDR3 sequence is CASSIRSPGAGANVLTF. The CDR3 nucleotides read TGTGCCAGTAGTATTCGCAGCCCGGGCGCTGGGGCCAACGTCCTGACTTTC.

This clonotype occurred many times. V and J are TRBV6-2 or TRBV6-3 and TRBJ1-5, with 8 bases aligning to TRBD1. The germline gives CDR1 MNHEY, CDR2 SVGEGT. The J segment lost 7 bases and the V segment lost 5 bases, leaving 7 bases of the junction unmatched. The CDR3 covers 14 residues. Here the CDR3 DNA reads TGTGCCAGCAGTAAGGGACAGGAAGGACAGCCCCAGCATTTT. Protein product: CASSKGQEGQPQHF.

This clonotype was recorded many times. The chain is built from TRBV6-1 and TRBJ2-1, with a weak D call TRBD2 (6 bases). V was pared by 6 bases and J by 10 bases, with 16 bases between. The CDR3 length is 13 residues. Germline V CDR1 and CDR2: MNHNS, SASEGT. As DNA, the CDR3 is TGTGCCAGCAGAGCTCTAGCGCTGGGGGAGCAGTTCTTC. Translation: CASRALALGEQFF.

The chain joins TRBV29-1 to TRBJ2-5; TRBD2 might be the D (6 bases). V was trimmed by 4 bases and J by 6 bases, leaving 12 bases between them. The CDR3 runs to 12 residues. Germline V lookup: CDR1 SQVTM, CDR2 ANQGSEA. CDR3 loop: CSVGTGVQTQYF. The CDR3 nucleotides are TGCAGCGTTGGGACGGGGGTGCAGACCCAGTACTTC.

This clonotype was counted at least ten times. The chain is built from TRBV20-1 and TRBJ1-4; D unresolved. Per the germline V gene, CDR1 is DFQATT and CDR2 is SNEGSKA (reference sequence). The CDR3 is 14 amino acids. Trimming removed 6 bases at V and 2 bases at J, with 13 bases between. The CDR3 nucleotides read TGCAGTGCCCACCAAGTCTCGACTAATGAAAAACTGTTTTTT. Residues: CSAHQVSTNEKLFF.

This clonotype came up many times. The chain recombines TRBV5-4 with TRBJ2-3, with D tentatively TRBD1 (5 bases). The CDR3 sequence is 14 residues long. V lost 0 bases, J lost 2 bases, and 7 bases lay in between. Germline assignment: CDR1 SGHNT and CDR2 YYREEE (reference sequence). DNA of the CDR3: TGTGCCAGCAGCTTGGAGACAGCCACAGATACGCAGTATTTT. Its protein is CASSLETATDTQYF.

This clonotype was recorded many times. The V and J genes are TRBV5-1 and TRBJ2-3; D unresolved. Trimming removed 4 bases from V and 6 bases from J, with 9 bases in between. Germline V CDR1 and CDR2: SGHRS, YFSETQ. This CDR3 spans 12 amino acids. The CDR3 nucleotides are TGCGCCAGCAGCACGGCAAGGGATACGCAGTATTTT. This codes for CASSTARDTQYF.

This clonotype has ten or more counts. V gene TRBV7-9 combines with J gene TRBJ2-1; D remains unclear. Trimming took 3 bases from V and 2 from J, leaving 8 bases between them. There are 14 residues in the CDR3. Germline V gene data show CDR1 as SEHNR and CDR2 as FQNEAQ (reference sequence). The CDR3 reads CASSFDFTYNEQFF. Written as DNA, the CDR3 is TGTGCCAGCAGCTTTGACTTTACCTACAATGAGCAGTTCTTC. Looking up the rest from reference TRBV7-9 and TRBJ2-1 gives the full variable domain: DTGVSQNPRHKITKRGQNVTFRCDPISEHNRLYWYRQTLGQGPEFLTYFQNEAQLEKSRLLSDRFSAERPKGSFSTLEIQRTEQGDSAMYLCASSFDFTYNEQFFGPGTRLTVL.

This clonotype was seen many times. The chain employs TRBV28 and TRBJ2-1; TRBD2 aligns across 9 bases. The CDR3 runs 17 residues. V shed 5 bases, J shed 8 bases, and the junction held 16 bases outside the gene matches. Germline CDR1 MDHEN, CDR2 SYDVKM. This CDR3 reads CASSLPFRGRVIDEQFF. CDR3 nucleotides: TGTGCCAGCAGTCTCCCCTTTCGCGGGAGGGTAATAGATGAGCAGTTCTTC.

This clonotype was detected many times. The rearrangement uses TRBV5-1 and TRBJ1-4; D call uncertain. Germline V gene lookup returns CDR1 SGHRS and CDR2 YFSETQ. The CDR3 is 13 residues long. Trimming pared 4 bases from V and 4 bases from J, leaving 8 bases between. The CDR3 sequence is CASSPGNNEKLFF. CDR3 coding DNA: TGCGCCAGCAGCCCTGGAAATAATGAAAAACTGTTTTTT.

This clonotype was seen repeatedly, ten times or more. The V call is TRBV10-3, the J call TRBJ1-1; no clear D. Trimming left V 0 bases short and J 6 bases short, with 8 bases between. The CDR3 extends over 13 amino acids. Germline V gene sequence: CDR1 ENHRY, CDR2 SYGVKD. DNA for the CDR3: TGTGCCATCAGTGAGTCGAACAGCCCTGAAGCTTTCTTT. It specifies CAISESNSPEAFF.